This T cell receptor beta chain is drawn from a study of T cell repertoires in cytomegalovirus infection. The CDR3 has 13 residues. CDR1 is SNHLY, CDR2 FYNNEI, per germline. V dropped 7 bases and J dropped 7 bases, with 17 bases sitting between them. Using its own MiXCR run on the reads, TCRdb lists one record per CDR3 protein. The table records some 150,000 distinct CDR3 sequences, 5.5% to 7% of them present only once. The sequencing input was PBMCs. This sequence originates from a human donor in good health (CMV status not recorded). Some clones in this sample may be carry-over from other donors' samples. The chain carries TRBV2 and TRBJ2-7, with D possibly matching TRBD1 (5 bases). The CDR3 coding sequence is TGTGCCAGCACCAGGGTTAGAGTCTATGAGCAGTACTTC. It specifies CASTRVRVYEQYF.